Below are 27 T cell receptor beta chains sequenced from a single sample in a study of T cells in localized non-small cell lung cancer. Produced via immunoSEQ multiplex PCR; TCRdb's table is partial and in-frame only. Of about 9,600 clones detected, roughly 91% appear once; the ten largest clones hold roughly 17%. The specimen was peripheral blood, collected before any cancer treatment. These receptors were collected from a male donor aged 60 or older with stage III squamous cell lung carcinoma.

DNA for the CDR3: TGTGCCAGCAGCGCCAGTCCAACCCGTGAAGCTTTCTTT. Its protein is CASSASPTREAFF. V is TRBV9 and J is TRBJ1-1; D remains ambiguous. The CDR3 runs to 13 residues. The ends were cut back, 3 bases at V and 7 bases at J, with 13 bases in the middle. Germline V gene data show CDR1 as SGDLS and CDR2 as YYNGEE.

This chain joins TRBV7-3 and TRBJ2-1; 11 bases are shared with TRBD2. Trimming at V came to 6 bases and at J to 6 bases, leaving 13 bases not matched to a gene. Per the germline V gene, CDR1 is SGHTA and CDR2 is FQGTGA. There are 17 residues in the CDR3. Written as DNA, the CDR3 is TGTGCCAGCAGGCCTCTACCCGGGACTAGCGGATTCAATGAGCAGTTCTTC. Translation: CASRPLPGTSGFNEQFF.

This sequence joins TRBV5-1 and TRBJ1-1; TRBD1 might be the D (5 bases). The CDR3 runs 13 residues. The V gene lost 4 bases and the J gene lost 1 base, with 8 bases spanning the gap. The germline CDR1 and CDR2 sequences are SGHRS and YFSETQ. The CDR3 DNA reads as TGCGCCAGCAGCCCTGGGGGGAACACTGAAGCTTTCTTT. It encodes CASSPGGNTEAFF.

V usage is TRBV27 and J usage is TRBJ2-7; weak D call: TRBD1 (6 bases). CDR1 and CDR2 (germline): MNHEY, SMNVEV (reference sequence). CDR3 size: 14 residues. V lost 5 bases and J lost 7, with 18 bases in between. The CDR3 nucleotides read TGTGCCAGCAGTGCCACGCCCGGACAGTTAGAGCAGTACTTC. Encoded protein: CASSATPGQLEQYF.

The chain combines TRBV4-3 with TRBJ1-4; possible D gene TRBD1, 5 bases. The CDR3 totals 16 residues. Germline lookup yields CDR1 LGHNA and CDR2 YSLEER. Between the trimmed V and J ends, which lost 3 bases and 5 bases, there was a span of 16 bases. The DNA for the CDR3 is TGCGCCAGCAGCCAGAGTCAACCAGGGACGAATGAAAAACTGTTTTTT. The encoded protein is CASSQSQPGTNEKLFF.

J is TRBJ1-2 and V is TRBV7-9; D unclear. V was clipped by 5 bases and J by 1 base, with 14 bases between them. CDR1 is SEHNR, CDR2 FQNEAQ, per germline (reference sequence). The CDR3 has 15 residues. DNA for the CDR3: TGTGCCAGCAGCCCCGGCAGCTATATTAACTATGGCTACACCTTC. Translated: CASSPGSYINYGYTF.

The V and J genes are TRBV5-1 and TRBJ1-2; 9 bases map to TRBD1. The CDR3 is made up of 15 amino acids. Per the germline V gene, CDR1 is SGHRS and CDR2 is YFSETQ. V trimming: 0 bases; J trimming: 2 bases; junction bases outside the gene matches: 2. The CDR3 loop reads CASSLDGQGNYGYTF. The CDR3, as DNA: TGCGCCAGCAGCTTGGACGGACAGGGGAACTATGGCTACACCTTC.

This chain connects TRBV27 to TRBJ2-2; D is unresolved. The V gene's germline CDR1 is MNHEY and CDR2 SMNVEV (reference sequence). V lost 2 bases and J lost 3, with 7 bases in between. The CDR3 has 14 residues. The CDR3 DNA sequence: TGTGCCAGCAGTTTACTAACATACACCGGGGAGCTGTTTTTT. Its protein product is CASSLLTYTGELFF.

The chain employs TRBV5-6 and TRBJ1-2; 7 positions match TRBD1. V gave up 3 bases and J gave up 4 bases; unmatched junction bases: 9. Germline CDR1 reads SGHDT; CDR2 reads YYEEEE. The CDR3 runs to 15 residues. Written as DNA, the CDR3 is TGTGCCAGCAGCTCACAGGGGACGAAAAGCTATGGCTACACCTTC. It encodes CASSSQGTKSYGYTF.

This clone occurred a few times. J is TRBJ2-2 and V is TRBV5-6; TRBD1 is a possible D gene (5 bases). The CDR3 is 13 residues long. In germline, CDR1 is SGHDT, CDR2 YYEEEE. Trimming removed 0 bases from V and 7 bases from J, with 7 bases in between. The CDR3 DNA sequence: TGTGCCAGCAGCTTGGGACAGAGCGGGGAGCTGTTTTTT. As protein: CASSLGQSGELFF.

This clone was picked up one time. The rearrangement links TRBV11-2 to TRBJ2-2; D may be TRBD2 (6 bases). The germline gives CDR1 SGHAT, CDR2 FQNNGV. The V and J ends lost 1 base and 3 bases respectively, with 9 bases between them. This CDR3 spans 15 amino acids. The CDR3 nucleotides read TGTGCCAGCAGCTTAGGGGACTCTTACACCGGGGAGCTGTTTTTT. This gives the protein CASSLGDSYTGELFF.

The V gene is TRBV29-1, the J gene TRBJ2-3; TRBD2 is a possible D gene (6 bases). V was shortened by 8 bases and J by 4 bases, with 22 bases between the two germline ends. The germline V gene encodes CDR1 SQVTM and CDR2 ANQGSEA. CDR3 length: 15 amino acids. For the CDR3, the DNA is TGCAGCTCCCCGGGTGGAGGCGGGAAGGCAGATACGCAGTATTTT. It is translated as CSSPGGGGKADTQYF.

The chain has TRBV18 and TRBJ2-1, with a tentative D call TRBD1 (7 bases). This CDR3 has 15 residues. With 6 bases removed from V and 6 bases from J, the gap between germline ends came to 18 bases. The germline V gene has CDR1 KGHSH and CDR2 LQKENI. CDR3 bases: TGTGCCAGCTCCCGCGGGACAGCGAGGGTCAATGAGCAGTTCTTC. It yields the protein CASSRGTARVNEQFF.

This rearrangement joins TRBV18 to TRBJ2-1, with TRBD1 matching over 8 bases. Germline assignment: CDR1 KGHSH and CDR2 LQKENI. The CDR3 runs 16 residues. The junction had 9 bases not matched to a gene; V was cut back by 3 bases and J by 5 bases. The CDR3 coding sequence is TGTGCCAGCTCACCCCCTGACAGGGGTGGGCACAATGAGCAGTTCTTC. It translates to CASSPPDRGGHNEQFF.

The chain links TRBV5-1 to TRBJ1-1; 11 bases line up with TRBD1. The CDR3 is made up of 15 amino acids. The V and J ends lost 3 bases and 4 bases, in that order; junction bases with no gene match: 5. Germline V gene sequence: CDR1 SGHRS, CDR2 YFSETQ. The chain's CDR3 is CASSSGQGVITEAFF. The CDR3 DNA follows: TGCGCCAGCAGCTCGGGACAGGGGGTTATCACTGAAGCTTTCTTT.

V is TRBV6-1 and J is TRBJ1-3, with D possibly TRBD1 on 5 matching bases. The CDR3 runs to 15 residues. From germline, CDR1 is MNHNS and CDR2 SASEGT. Trimming removed 6 bases from V and 0 bases from J, with 12 bases in between. DNA for the CDR3: TGTGCCAGCAGGTTGGGGCAGCACTCTGGAAACACCATATATTTT. This encodes CASRLGQHSGNTIYF.

The chain joins TRBV28 to TRBJ1-3; D perhaps matches TRBD1 (6 bases). Germline loops: CDR1 MDHEN, CDR2 SYDVKM. V was clipped by 6 bases and J by 0 bases, with 15 bases between them. The CDR3 sequence is 16 residues long. For the CDR3, the DNA is TGTGCCAGCAGACGAGGGGGGGTAATCTCTGGAAACACCATATATTTT. This sequence encodes CASRRGGVISGNTIYF.

The chain joins TRBV6-5 to TRBJ1-2, with D possibly matching TRBD1 (5 bases). The ends were cut back, 4 bases at V and 5 bases at J, with 17 bases in the middle. The V gene's germline CDR1 is MNHEY and CDR2 SVGAGI. This CDR3 is built from 15 residues. CDR3 bases: TGTGCCAGCAGTTGGGGCTTGGGGGAAGGGTATGGCTACACCTTC. Translated, it gives CASSWGLGEGYGYTF.

The rearrangement joins TRBV6-1 to TRBJ1-5; D gene unclear. This CDR3 is built from 13 residues. Germline CDR1 MNHNS, CDR2 SASEGT. V was shortened by 2 bases and J by 7 bases, with 9 bases between the two germline ends. The CDR3 region has the DNA TGTGCCAGCAGTGAAATTCCGGGACAGCCCCAGCATTTT. It is translated as CASSEIPGQPQHF.

The J gene is TRBJ2-1, the V gene TRBV11-1; D tentatively reads TRBD1 or TRBD2 (5 bases each). Germline-derived CDR1 and CDR2 are SGHAT and FQDESV (reference sequence). The CDR3 consists of 12 residues. Trimming took 5 bases from V and 9 from J, leaving 11 bases between them. The CDR3 reads CASSPGLGEQFF. As DNA, the CDR3 is TGTGCCAGCAGCCCGGGGCTGGGTGAGCAGTTCTTC. Full variable domain (remainder filled in from reference TRBV11-1 and TRBJ2-1): EAEVAQSPRYKITEKSQAVAFWCDPISGHATLYWYRQILGQGPELLVQFQDESVVDDSQLPKDRFSAERLKGVDSTLKIQPAELGDSAMYLCASSPGLGEQFFGPGTRLTVL.

This clone came up a few times. The V call is TRBV10-3, the J call TRBJ2-5; D is possibly TRBD1 (5 bases). The germline V gene encodes CDR1 ENHRY and CDR2 SYGVKD. V was trimmed by 2 bases and J by 1 base, leaving 17 bases between them. This CDR3 is built from 17 residues. The CDR3 bases are TGTGCCATCAGTGAGGGGTCCTCCAGGACACCCCAAGAGACCCAGTACTTC. Amino acids: CAISEGSSRTPQETQYF.

The gene calls are TRBV5-8 and TRBJ2-1; D is possibly TRBD2 (7 bases). Trimming took 1 base from V and 7 from J, leaving 12 bases between them. The germline V gene has CDR1 SGHTS and CDR2 YDEGEE. The CDR3 is 14 amino acids. The CDR3 nucleotides read TGTGCCAGCAGCTTGAAGGGGGGGCCAAATGAGCAGTTCTTC. Its protein product is CASSLKGGPNEQFF.

In nucleotides, the CDR3 is TGTGCCAGCAGCGTAGATACAGAGCAGTTCTTC. Protein: CASSVDTEQFF. The J gene is TRBJ2-1, the V gene TRBV9; D gene uncertain. Trimming stripped 0 bases from V and 10 bases from J, with 5 bases between. The germline V gene encodes CDR1 SGDLS and CDR2 YYNGEE. The CDR3 extends over 11 amino acids.

V is TRBV5-1 and J is TRBJ1-6; 7 nucleotides agree with TRBD1. The trim removed 0 bases at V and 10 bases at J, leaving 7 bases unmatched. Germline values: CDR1 SGHRS, CDR2 YFSETQ. The CDR3 runs 15 residues. CDR3 in amino acids: CASSLAPGGSSPLHF. CDR3 bases: TGCGCCAGCAGCTTGGCCCCAGGGGGATCGTCACCCCTCCACTTT.

The J gene is TRBJ2-1, the V gene TRBV27; 10 positions agree with TRBD2. In germline, CDR1 is MNHEY, CDR2 SMNVEV (reference sequence). Trimming cost V 5 bases and J 7 bases; bases outside gene matches: 5. The CDR3 sequence is 14 residues long. CDR3 nucleotides: TGTGCCAGCAGTAGCGGGGGGGCCTTGAATGAGCAGTTCTTC. This codes for CASSSGGALNEQFF.

The table lists this clone with a count of one. This chain uses TRBV5-8 with TRBJ1-1, with D maybe TRBD1 (5 bases). The germline V and J ends were trimmed by 0 bases and 11 bases, with 11 bases remaining between them. CDR3 length: 12 residues. Germline CDR1 SGHTS, CDR2 YDEGEE. This CDR3 reads CASSLGGSRAFF. The DNA for the CDR3 is TGTGCCAGCAGCTTGGGGGGGTCGAGGGCTTTCTTT.

This sequence joins TRBV18 and TRBJ2-3; possible D gene TRBD2, 5 bases. Between the trimmed V and J ends, which lost 5 bases and 3 bases, there was a span of 21 bases. CDR1 is KGHSH, CDR2 LQKENI, per germline. The CDR3 length is 17 residues. CDR3 residues: CASSSSGIGLGTDTQYF. CDR3 nucleotide sequence: TGTGCCAGCTCATCTTCCGGGATCGGCCTGGGAACAGATACGCAGTATTTT.